Listed below are T cell receptor beta chains from one sample, sequenced in a study of shared clonotypes between healthy human individuals. The protocol was immunoSEQ multiplex PCR, while the TCRdb copy is restricted to in-frame clones and leaves out a portion. Among over 2 million clones listed, 85% to 95% were seen once. The sequenced sample consisted of naive CD4+ T cells from PBMCs. All receptors derive from a man between 18 and 35 years old in good health. Some clones in this sample may be carry-over from other donors' samples. Each CDR3 is given with its conserved first and last residue. The order of the fields is D gene, V gene, J gene, clone size, CDR3 DNA, CDR3 protein. A D gene is named only where the DNA matches it firmly. Clone size appears in some rows only: once, few, many, or a class for an expanded clone.

.	TRBV6-6	TRBJ1-1	.	TGTGCCAGCAGTCCCGCGGGGGGGCGCGACACTGAAGCTTTCTTT	CASSPAGGRDTEAFF
TRBD2	TRBV2	TRBJ2-1	.	TGTGCCAGCAGTGGACGCACTAGCGGTTACAATGAGCAGTTCTTC	CASSGRTSGYNEQFF
.	TRBV9	TRBJ2-1	.	TGTGCCAGCAGCGTAGTACAGAACTACAATGAGCAGTTCTTC	CASSVVQNYNEQFF
.	TRBV9	TRBJ2-5	.	TGTGCCAGCAGCCCTACTAGTTACCAAGAGACCCAGTACTTC	CASSPTSYQETQYF
.	TRBV7-3	TRBJ2-3	.	TGTGCCAGCAGCCGCGCAGGGTCAGATACGCAGTATTTT	CASSRAGSDTQYF
TRBD1	TRBV2	TRBJ2-4	few	TGTGCCAGCAGTGGGGACAGAACCAAAAACATTCAGTACTTC	CASSGDRTKNIQYF
TRBD1	TRBV7-2	TRBJ1-1	.	TGTGCCAGCAGCCGAGACAGGGTACGCACTGAAGCTTTCTTT	CASSRDRVRTEAFF
.	TRBV19	TRBJ1-5	.	TGTGCCAGTAAGCGGGAGGGCAATCAGCCCCAGCATTTT	CASKREGNQPQHF
.	TRBV19	TRBJ1-2	.	TGTGCCAGTAGTATGGAGGTATTGGGTGGCTACACCTTC	CASSMEVLGGYTF
.	TRBV4-2	TRBJ1-1	.	TGTGCCAGCAGCCAAAGGCCTCGGGGGGGGAACACTGAAGCTTTCTTT	CASSQRPRGGNTEAFF
.	TRBV5-1	TRBJ2-2	.	TGCGCCAGCAGCTTGGGGGCGGGGGCAGGCGACACCGGGGAGCTGTTTTTT	CASSLGAGAGDTGELFF
TRBD1	TRBV30	TRBJ1-2	few	TGTGCCTGGAGCCAGGGGGCGGAGGGCTACACCTTC	CAWSQGAEGYTF
TRBD2	TRBV5-1	TRBJ2-1	.	TGCGCCAGCAGCCTGACTAGCGGGAGAGGATACAATGAGCAGTTCTTC	CASSLTSGRGYNEQFF
TRBD2	TRBV5-1	TRBJ2-1	.	TGCGCCAGCAGCATACTAGCGGGAGGGACGTACAATGAGCAGTTCTTC	CASSILAGGTYNEQFF
TRBD2	TRBV15	TRBJ2-1	.	TGTGCCACCAGGTCGACTAGCGGGCTTTACAATGAGCAGTTCTTC	CATRSTSGLYNEQFF
TRBD2	TRBV9	TRBJ2-7	.	TGTGCCAGCAGCGGGGGACTAGCGGGAGATTACGAGCAGTACTTC	CASSGGLAGDYEQYF
.	TRBV2	TRBJ1-2	.	TGTGCCAGCAGTGGGCTCGGGTATGGCTACACCTTC	CASSGLGYGYTF
TRBD1	TRBV30	TRBJ1-5	.	TGTGCCTGGAGTTCCCCGGACAGGGACGGCAATCAGCCCCAGCATTTT	CAWSSPDRDGNQPQHF
.	TRBV28	TRBJ1-5	.	TGTGCCAGCAGTTCCCCTTTTAAACCCCAGCATTTT	CASSSPFKPQHF
.	TRBV2	TRBJ2-7	.	TGTGCCAGCAGTGAACTGCGGGGGCGTCTGAACGAGCAGTACTTC	CASSELRGRLNEQYF
.	TRBV6-5	TRBJ2-2	.	TGTGCCAGCAGTTACGGAGACAGGAACACCGGGGAGCTGTTTTTT	CASSYGDRNTGELFF
TRBD2	TRBV11-2	TRBJ2-1	.	TGTGCCAGCAGCCTCGGACTAGCGGGAGGCTACAATGAGCAGTTCTTC	CASSLGLAGGYNEQFF
.	TRBV5-1	TRBJ1-4	.	TGCGCCAGCAGCGACCCCTCCGGGGCTAATGAAAAACTGTTTTTT	CASSDPSGANEKLFF
TRBD2	TRBV7-2	TRBJ2-2	.	TGTGCCAGCAGCCCAACCCCAGTGCGGGAGAGCACCGGGGAGCTGTTTTTT	CASSPTPVRESTGELFF
.	TRBV25-1	TRBJ2-7	.	TGTGCCAGCAGTGAAGACATCCCCTACGAGCAGTACTTC	CASSEDIPYEQYF
.	TRBV7-3	TRBJ2-1	.	TGTGCCAGCAGCCCGAATGGTAGTCCAGAGCAGTTCTTC	CASSPNGSPEQFF
.	TRBV5-4	TRBJ2-1	.	TGTGCCAGCAACCTCGAGGAACCGTACAATGAGCAGTTCTTC	CASNLEEPYNEQFF
.	TRBV28	TRBJ2-7	.	TGTGCCAGCAGTCGAACCCGGGCAGGCTCCTACGAGCAGTACTTC	CASSRTRAGSYEQYF
TRBD1	TRBV4-2	TRBJ1-1	.	TGTGCCAGCAGCCAAACTGACAGGGGGGCTTTCTTT	CASSQTDRGAFF
.	TRBV5-4	TRBJ1-3	.	TGTGCCAGCAGCTTGGACCGCATCCAAGGAAACACCATATATTTT	CASSLDRIQGNTIYF
.	TRBV5-8	TRBJ1-2	.	TGTGCCAGCAGCGCCCTGGGCAGGGCGTATGGCTACACCTTC	CASSALGRAYGYTF
.	TRBV7-2	TRBJ2-7	.	TGTGCCAGCAGCTTCCTAGGGGGTTCGACAGGAAGTAACGAGCAGTACTTC	CASSFLGGSTGSNEQYF
.	TRBV4-2	TRBJ2-3	.	TGTGCCAGCAGCCAAGGTCGGGGCAATGGAGATACGCAGTATTTT	CASSQGRGNGDTQYF
.	TRBV29-1	TRBJ1-1	.	TGCAGCGTTTACGCCCTCCGGGGCGCGAACACTGAAGCTTTCTTT	CSVYALRGANTEAFF
.	TRBV5-1	TRBJ2-5	.	TGCGCCAGCAGCTCAGGCCAACTGGTAGAGACCCAGTACTTC	CASSSGQLVETQYF
.	TRBV4-1	TRBJ1-1	once	TGCGCCAGCAGCCAAGTCCAGGGTGGTGAAGCTTTCTTT	CASSQVQGGEAFF
.	TRBV6-6	TRBJ2-5	.	TGTGCCAGCAGCAGATATCCCGGAGAGACCCAGTACTTC	CASSRYPGETQYF
TRBD1	TRBV30	TRBJ1-5	.	TGTGCCTGGAGTGTAGGAGGGGGCGGGAGCAATCAGCCCCAGCATTTT	CAWSVGGGGSNQPQHF
.	TRBV7-9	TRBJ2-7	.	TGTGCCAGCCGCCGGCTGGACGAGCAGTACTTC	CASRRLDEQYF
TRBD2	TRBV5-5	TRBJ2-2	once	TGTGCCAGCACCCCTAGCGGGAGAGTCACCGGGGAGCTGTTTTTT	CASTPSGRVTGELFF
.	TRBV6-5	TRBJ1-3	.	TGTGCCAGCATAAAAACAGGCCCTGGAAACACCATATATTTT	CASIKTGPGNTIYF
TRBD2	TRBV13	TRBJ2-7	.	TGTGCCAGCAGCCCCCATCGGAGCGGGAGGACGCCCGAGCAGTACTTC	CASSPHRSGRTPEQYF
.	TRBV7-2	TRBJ1-1	.	TGTGCCAGCAGCCCACTTCCACAGCTACTTGAAGCTTTCTTT	CASSPLPQLLEAFF
.	TRBV7-2	TRBJ2-2	.	TGTGCCAGCAGCTACTTCTCCGGGGAGCTGTTTTTT	CASSYFSGELFF
.	TRBV9	TRBJ1-1	.	TGTGCCAGCAGCGGCGACATCCGGGGTGACGCTTTCTTT	CASSGDIRGDAFF
.	TRBV2	TRBJ2-1	.	TGTGCCAGCAGTGGCCTGAATGAGCAGTTCTTC	CASSGLNEQFF
.	TRBV19	TRBJ1-2	.	TGTGCCAGTAGTATGACGGACTATGGCTACACCTTC	CASSMTDYGYTF
TRBD1	TRBV10-3	TRBJ1-5	.	TGTGCCATCAGCCCGGGACAGGGGAGCAATCAGCCCCAGCATTTT	CAISPGQGSNQPQHF
.	TRBV11-2	TRBJ2-5	.	TGTGCCAGCAGCTTTGGGGGAGTGAGGGGAGAGACCCAGTACTTC	CASSFGGVRGETQYF
.	TRBV6-6	TRBJ1-5	once	TGTGCCAGCAGTTACAACACAGGGAGTCAGCCCCAGCATTTT	CASSYNTGSQPQHF
TRBD1	TRBV5-1	TRBJ1-2	.	TGCGCCAGCAGCTTTAACTCCAGGGGGCTTGTCTATGGCTACACCTTC	CASSFNSRGLVYGYTF
TRBD2	TRBV7-6	TRBJ2-2	.	TGTGCCAGCAGCTCACGGACTAGCGGGAGCCCTAGGGGGGGGGAGCTGTTTTTT	CASSSRTSGSPRGGELFF